These 11 T cell receptor beta chains share one sample of origin, sequenced in a study of CD8+CD57+ T cells in acquired aplastic anemia. The sequenced patients had an expansion of CD8+CD57+ cells seen by flow cytometry. Genomic DNA constituted the template upon which TCR beta VDJ and CDR3 profiling was performed. MiXCR, run by TCRdb on the reads, gives a single entry per CDR3 protein. This sample yields 95,000 to 150,000 distinct CDR3 sequences, of which approximately 36% are seen a single time; under 3% belongs to the top ten. Input material: sorted CD4+, CD8+, or CD8+CD57+ T cells (not recorded which) from PBMCs. The receptors were gathered from a human donor with aplastic anemia.

This clonotype was counted at least ten times. The V and J genes are TRBV5-1 and TRBJ1-6, with a possible D match to TRBD1 (5 bases). Deletions cut 5 bases from V and 9 bases from J, with 12 bases between. This CDR3 is built from 13 residues. Germline CDR1 reads SGHRS; CDR2 reads YFSETQ. The CDR3 protein is CASRDIWGSPLHF. The CDR3 coding sequence is TGCGCCAGCAGGGACATCTGGGGTTCACCCCTCCACTTT.

This clonotype has a count of ten or more. This chain uses TRBV20-1 with TRBJ1-1; D call uncertain. The CDR3 length is 11 residues. The V gene's germline CDR1 is DFQATT and CDR2 SNEGSKA (reference sequence). V lost 6 bases and J lost 4, with 9 bases in between. CDR3 protein: CSAFDRTEAFF. DNA of the CDR3: TGCAGTGCATTCGACCGCACTGAAGCTTTCTTT.

There are a few counts of this clonotype. A read error is possible here, since a much larger clone lies one base away. This chain links TRBV5-1 with TRBJ1-6; D may be TRBD1 (6 bases). The V end lost 0 bases, the J end lost 7 bases, and 14 bases lay between the germline ends. Per the germline V gene, CDR1 is SGHRS and CDR2 is YFSETQ. The CDR3 sequence is 16 residues long. CDR3: CASSLVPGDNNSPLHF. The CDR3 nucleotides are TGCGCCAGCAGCTTGGTACCAGGGGATAACAATTCACCCCTCCACTTT.

The rearrangement joins TRBV2 to TRBJ2-5, with TRBD2 matching over 10 bases. The CDR3 consists of 15 residues. Trimming at V came to 6 bases and at J to 2 bases, leaving 6 bases not matched to a gene. The germline CDR1 and CDR2 sequences are SNHLY and FYNNEI. CDR3 in amino acids: CASSPAGGPQETQYF. The CDR3 coding sequence is TGTGCCAGCAGCCCAGCGGGGGGGCCGCAAGAGACCCAGTACTTC.

This clonotype was seen repeatedly, ten times or more. J is TRBJ2-5 and V is TRBV5-1; 7 bases match TRBD2. The germline CDR1 and CDR2 sequences are SGHRS and YFSETQ. V shed 0 bases and J 2 bases; nucleotides not matched to a gene: 4. The CDR3 sequence is 15 residues long. CDR3 sequence reads: CASSLVPSGQETQYF. CDR3 bases: TGCGCCAGCAGCTTGGTCCCTAGCGGTCAAGAGACCCAGTACTTC.

The V gene is TRBV11-3, the J gene TRBJ2-7; the D gene is possibly TRBD1 (6 bases). This CDR3 contains 15 residues. The V end was cut by 5 bases, the J end by 3 bases, with 17 bases between. CDR1 SGHNT and CDR2 YENEEA come from the germline V gene. The CDR3 reads CASSPPGTPSYEQYF. The CDR3 nucleotides read TGTGCCAGCAGCCCGCCCGGGACACCAAGCTACGAGCAGTACTTC.

This clonotype was picked up many times. The genes are TRBV9 and TRBJ2-3; a weak D match, TRBD2 (6 bases). CDR3 size: 16 residues. The germline V and J ends were trimmed by 3 bases and 2 bases, with 16 bases remaining between them. In germline, CDR1 is SGDLS, CDR2 YYNGEE. The CDR3 protein is CASSGGERPLTDTQYF. DNA of the CDR3: TGTGCCAGCAGCGGGGGGGAGCGGCCCCTCACAGATACGCAGTATTTT.

This chain links TRBV19 with TRBJ1-2; TRBD1 is a possible D gene (5 bases). The CDR3 is 13 residues long. V lost 5 bases and J lost 12, with 19 bases in between. Germline V lookup: CDR1 LNHDA, CDR2 SQIVND (reference sequence). The CDR3 coding sequence is TGTGCCAGTAGTGCCGGGACGCCCGGACTCAACACCTTC. Protein: CASSAGTPGLNTF.

This clonotype has at least ten counts. V usage is TRBV6-1 and J usage is TRBJ1-5; the match to TRBD1 covers 8 bases. Germline loops: CDR1 MNHNS, CDR2 SASEGT. With 2 bases clipped from V and 4 bases from J, the junction kept 7 bases outside the gene matches. This CDR3 contains 16 residues. The CDR3 nucleotides are TGTGCCAGCAGTGAACGCGACAGGGGTAGTAATCAGCCCCAGCATTTT. Translating it yields CASSERDRGSNQPQHF.

CDR3 DNA sequence: TGTGCCAGTGAAGGGGAAGGCTACACCTTC. Encoded protein: CASEGEGYTF. This chain uses TRBV19 with TRBJ1-2; a possible D gene is TRBD1 (5 bases). The germline V and J ends were trimmed by 8 bases and 8 bases, with 9 bases remaining between them. There are 10 residues in the CDR3. Germline CDR1 and CDR2: LNHDA and SQIVND (reference sequence).

Many counts were recorded for this clonotype. DNA for the CDR3: TGTGCCACCAGTGATCACGGTTCCTACAATGAGCAGTTCTTC. The encoded protein is CATSDHGSYNEQFF. This chain joins TRBV24-1 and TRBJ2-1; D uncertain. The CDR3 totals 14 residues. Germline assignment: CDR1 KGHDR and CDR2 SFDVKD. Deletions cut 3 bases from V and 1 base from J, with 6 bases between.